This TCR beta chain originates from a study of shared clonotypes between healthy human individuals. Partitioning of CD4+ cells yielded a CD45RA+ naive subset and a CD45RA-negative memory subset. Trimming removed 4 bases from V and 2 bases from J; junction bases left unmatched: 7. This CDR3 has 15 amino acids. Germline values: CDR1 SGHRS, CDR2 YFSETQ. Roughly 30,000 T cell genomes (around 190 ng DNA) went into each sorted-subset replicate. Here immunoSEQ multiplex PCR was the method, and the copy in TCRdb shows in-frame clones only, minus some. The sample holds 2,500,000 or so clones, approximately 94% seen once.

Sequencing used naive CD4+ T cells sorted from blood. Subset described: CD45RA+ positively selected. This sequence originates from a man aged 18 to 29 in good health. This chain links TRBV5-1 with TRBJ2-7; 9 positions agree with TRBD2. CDR3 sequence: CASSKDIAGAYEQYF. In DNA, the CDR3 is TGCGCCAGCAGCAAAGATATAGCGGGAGCCTACGAGCAGTACTTC. Full variable domain (remainder filled in from reference TRBV5-1 and TRBJ2-7): KAGVTQTPRYLIKTRGQQVTLSCSPISGHRSVSWYQQTPGQGLQFLFEYFSETQRNKGNFPGRFSGRQFSNSRSEMNVSTLELGDSALYLCASSKDIAGAYEQYFGPGTRLTVT.